This record covers a single T cell receptor beta chain. What it binds is unknown. This entry is derived from a study of Graves' ophthalmopathy and Graves' hyperthyroidism. The CDR3 is 14 residues long. Germline CDR1 is SQVTM and CDR2 is ANQGSEA. Germline trimming cut 4 bases from V and 4 bases from J; bases unmatched to any gene: 10. General study points: Built on 13 signatures, a model told ophthalmopathy apart from stable hyperthyroidism with almost 90% sensitivity and 70% to 82% specificity. Also, most clonotypes expanded in the thyroid above 0.001 frequency appeared in blood.

RNA transcripts served as template for amplifying TCR beta CDR3 sequences. A first-round RT-PCR used HTBI primers, followed by a second-round multiplex PCR. TCRdb itself ran the multiplex PCR reads through MiXCR, one entry per CDR3 protein. The data hold about 600,000 distinct CDR3 sequences, with roughly 39% observed a single time. Hyperthyroidism patients were newly diagnosed, under 2 months' duration, aged 18 to 65. This receptor was obtained from an adult man with Graves' hyperthyroidism. This chain connects TRBV29-1 to TRBJ2-7, with 7 nucleotides matching TRBD1. Material for sequencing was peripheral blood or thyroid tissue (not recorded which). The chain's CDR3 is CSVGLGGTQYEQYF. As DNA, the CDR3 is TGCAGCGTTGGATTAGGGGGCACCCAGTACGAGCAGTACTTC.